This is a list of T cell receptor beta chains from one sample in a study of blood T cell repertoires in COVID-19. Assay used: immunoSEQ multiplex PCR; TCRdb lists only in-frame clones, some missing. This table holds some 200,000 clones, around 87% found once. The sample taken for sequencing was peripheral blood. The source is a man aged 35-49 years with active or convalescent COVID-19. The CDR3 runs from the conserved cysteine through the conserved F or W. The order of the fields is D gene, J gene, V gene, clone size, CDR3 protein, CDR3 DNA. D genes are given only for firm matches. Only part of the rows carry a size: once, few, many, or a class if the clone is expanded.

D gene: NA
J gene: TRBJ1-6
V gene: TRBV21-1
clone size: few
CDR3 protein: CASSKKWTGLNSPLHF
CDR3 DNA: TGTGCCAGCAGCAAAAAGTGGACAGGGTTAAATTCACCCCTCCACTTT

D gene: NA
J gene: TRBJ2-2
V gene: TRBV28
clone size: NA
CDR3 protein: CASRTISGGNTGELFF
CDR3 DNA: TGTGCCAGCAGGACCATCTCCGGAGGGAACACCGGGGAGCTGTTTTTT

D gene: NA
J gene: TRBJ1-2
V gene: TRBV4-2
clone size: NA
CDR3 protein: CASSQEGRDSYTF
CDR3 DNA: TGTGCCAGCAGCCAAGAAGGTAGGGACAGCTACACCTTC

D gene: TRBD1
J gene: TRBJ2-5
V gene: TRBV7-9
clone size: NA
CDR3 protein: CASSTPRQGETQYF
CDR3 DNA: TGTGCCAGCAGCACCCCGAGACAGGGGGAGACCCAGTACTTC

D gene: NA
J gene: TRBJ1-1
V gene: TRBV13
clone size: NA
CDR3 protein: CASSSREAFF
CDR3 DNA: TGTGCCAGCAGCTCCCGTGAAGCTTTCTTT

D gene: TRBD2
J gene: TRBJ2-1
V gene: TRBV7-3
clone size: NA
CDR3 protein: CASSLLAGASYNEQFF
CDR3 DNA: TGTGCCAGCAGCTTATTAGCGGGGGCCTCCTACAATGAGCAGTTCTTC

D gene: TRBD2
J gene: TRBJ2-1
V gene: TRBV7-3
clone size: NA
CDR3 protein: CASSSGLTSYNEQFF
CDR3 DNA: TGTGCCAGCAGCTCGGGACTAACCTCCTACAATGAGCAGTTCTTC

D gene: NA
J gene: TRBJ1-5
V gene: TRBV10-3
clone size: NA
CDR3 protein: CAISAGQSGQPQHF
CDR3 DNA: TGTGCCATCAGTGCCGGACAGTCCGGCCAGCCCCAGCATTTT

D gene: TRBD2
J gene: TRBJ2-1
V gene: TRBV18
clone size: once
CDR3 protein: CASTNGTSGGAGYNEQFF
CDR3 DNA: TGTGCCAGCACCAACGGGACTAGCGGGGGGGCCGGGTACAATGAGCAGTTCTTC

D gene: NA
J gene: TRBJ1-2
V gene: TRBV4-3
clone size: NA
CDR3 protein: CASSQETGFYGYTF
CDR3 DNA: TGCGCCAGCAGCCAGGAGACAGGCTTCTATGGCTACACCTTC

D gene: TRBD1
J gene: TRBJ1-4
V gene: TRBV7-9
clone size: NA
CDR3 protein: CASSLPPGQANEKLFF
CDR3 DNA: TGTGCCAGCAGTCTCCCTCCGGGACAGGCTAATGAAAAACTGTTTTTT

D gene: TRBD1
J gene: TRBJ1-2
V gene: TRBV19
clone size: NA
CDR3 protein: CASSPGTGYGYTF
CDR3 DNA: TGTGCCAGTAGCCCCGGGACAGGGTATGGCTACACCTTC

D gene: TRBD1
J gene: TRBJ1-2
V gene: TRBV6-5
clone size: NA
CDR3 protein: CASSSGGGYTF
CDR3 DNA: TGTGCCAGCAGTTCAGGGGGTGGCTACACCTTC

D gene: TRBD1
J gene: TRBJ1-5
V gene: TRBV30
clone size: once
CDR3 protein: CAWSVTGGGQPQHF
CDR3 DNA: TGTGCCTGGAGTGTAACAGGGGGCGGTCAGCCCCAGCATTTT

D gene: TRBD2
J gene: TRBJ2-1
V gene: TRBV7-3
clone size: NA
CDR3 protein: CASSFSGLAGYNEQFF
CDR3 DNA: TGTGCCAGCAGCTTCAGTGGACTAGCGGGATACAATGAGCAGTTCTTC

D gene: TRBD1
J gene: TRBJ1-1
V gene: TRBV7-9
clone size: NA
CDR3 protein: CASSHQGANTEAFF
CDR3 DNA: TGTGCCAGCAGTCATCAGGGGGCGAACACTGAAGCTTTCTTT

D gene: TRBD1
J gene: TRBJ2-5
V gene: TRBV7-8
clone size: NA
CDR3 protein: CASSLWDRGVETQYF
CDR3 DNA: TGTGCCAGCAGCTTATGGGACAGGGGGGTGGAGACCCAGTACTTC

D gene: NA
J gene: TRBJ1-1
V gene: TRBV11-3
clone size: NA
CDR3 protein: CASSPSHGMNTEAFF
CDR3 DNA: TGTGCCAGCAGCCCCTCACACGGGATGAACACTGAAGCTTTCTTT

D gene: TRBD2
J gene: TRBJ2-5
V gene: TRBV2
clone size: NA
CDR3 protein: CASRLGGGARETQYF
CDR3 DNA: TGTGCCAGCAGGCTCGGCGGGGGGGCCCGAGAGACCCAGTACTTC

D gene: TRBD1
J gene: TRBJ2-7
V gene: TRBV9
clone size: few
CDR3 protein: CASSAGQGWGEQYF
CDR3 DNA: TGTGCCAGCAGCGCCGGACAGGGGTGGGGCGAGCAGTACTTC

D gene: NA
J gene: TRBJ1-3
V gene: TRBV5-4
clone size: NA
CDR3 protein: CASSSTGTGNTIYF
CDR3 DNA: TGTGCCAGCAGCTCTACAGGGACCGGAAACACCATATATTTT

D gene: NA
J gene: TRBJ1-6
V gene: TRBV25-1
clone size: NA
CDR3 protein: CASSPDLGQNSPLHF
CDR3 DNA: TGTGCCAGCAGTCCCGACTTGGGGCAGAATTCACCCCTCCACTTT

D gene: NA
J gene: TRBJ2-2
V gene: TRBV2
clone size: NA
CDR3 protein: CASSEPTSNTGELFF
CDR3 DNA: TGTGCCAGCAGTGAACCGACATCGAACACCGGGGAGCTGTTTTTT

D gene: TRBD2
J gene: TRBJ2-7
V gene: TRBV7-9
clone size: NA
CDR3 protein: CASSLELAGSSSYEQYF
CDR3 DNA: TGTGCCAGCAGCTTAGAACTAGCGGGGTCTAGCTCCTACGAGCAGTACTTC

D gene: TRBD1
J gene: TRBJ2-7
V gene: TRBV4-1
clone size: NA
CDR3 protein: CASSQKTGGTYEQYF
CDR3 DNA: TGCGCCAGCAGCCAGAAGACAGGGGGGACCTACGAGCAGTACTTC

D gene: NA
J gene: TRBJ1-1
V gene: TRBV4-3
clone size: few
CDR3 protein: CASSQGGSLNTEAFF
CDR3 DNA: TGCGCCAGCAGCCAAGGGGGCAGCTTGAACACTGAAGCTTTCTTT

D gene: NA
J gene: TRBJ2-3
V gene: TRBV10-2
clone size: once
CDR3 protein: CASSEVGEADTQYF
CDR3 DNA: TGCGCCAGCAGTGAGGTCGGGGAAGCGGATACGCAGTATTTT

D gene: TRBD1
J gene: TRBJ1-5
V gene: TRBV28
clone size: NA
CDR3 protein: CASSTQGQPPGPQHF
CDR3 DNA: TGTGCCAGCAGTACCCAGGGACAGCCTCCTGGGCCCCAGCATTTT

D gene: NA
J gene: TRBJ1-1
V gene: TRBV12-3/TRBV12-4
clone size: once
CDR3 protein: CASSLMGLAEAFF
CDR3 DNA: TGTGCCAGCAGTTTAATGGGACTCGCTGAAGCTTTCTTT

D gene: TRBD1
J gene: TRBJ2-7
V gene: TRBV7-2
clone size: NA
CDR3 protein: CASSFWTGSYEQYF
CDR3 DNA: TGTGCCAGCAGCTTTTGGACAGGGTCCTACGAGCAGTACTTC

D gene: TRBD1
J gene: TRBJ1-6
V gene: TRBV5-1
clone size: NA
CDR3 protein: CASGPGQGHSPLHF
CDR3 DNA: TGCGCCAGCGGACCGGGACAGGGGCATTCACCCCTCCACTTT

D gene: TRBD1
J gene: TRBJ1-5
V gene: TRBV5-6
clone size: NA
CDR3 protein: CASSLGGGNSNQPQHF
CDR3 DNA: TGTGCCAGCAGCTTAGGAGGGGGCAATAGCAATCAGCCCCAGCATTTT

D gene: NA
J gene: TRBJ1-6
V gene: TRBV5-8
clone size: NA
CDR3 protein: CASRREGSPLHF
CDR3 DNA: TGTGCCAGCAGACGCGAGGGTTCACCCCTCCACTTT

D gene: NA
J gene: TRBJ2-1
V gene: TRBV9
clone size: NA
CDR3 protein: CASSRDSNEQFF
CDR3 DNA: TGTGCCAGCAGCCGAGATTCTAATGAGCAGTTCTTC

D gene: NA
J gene: TRBJ1-1
V gene: TRBV5-5
clone size: NA
CDR3 protein: CASSPSTNTEAFF
CDR3 DNA: TGTGCCAGCAGCCCATCGACTAACACTGAAGCTTTCTTT

D gene: NA
J gene: TRBJ1-1
V gene: TRBV21-1
clone size: NA
CDR3 protein: CASSKVAGNTEAFF
CDR3 DNA: TGTGCCAGCAGCAAAGTTGCCGGGAACACTGAAGCTTTCTTT

D gene: NA
J gene: TRBJ1-5
V gene: TRBV29-1
clone size: NA
CDR3 protein: CSVGEQGTQPQHF
CDR3 DNA: TGCAGCGTTGGGGAACAGGGTACTCAGCCCCAGCATTTT

D gene: NA
J gene: TRBJ2-3
V gene: TRBV9
clone size: NA
CDR3 protein: CASSANRLDTQYF
CDR3 DNA: TGTGCCAGCAGCGCGAATCGGTTAGATACGCAGTATTTT

D gene: TRBD1
J gene: TRBJ2-5
V gene: TRBV5-4
clone size: once
CDR3 protein: CASSLGQGEETQYF
CDR3 DNA: TGTGCCAGCAGCTTGGGCCAGGGGGAAGAGACCCAGTACTTC

D gene: NA
J gene: TRBJ2-3
V gene: TRBV3-1/TRBV3-2
clone size: NA
CDR3 protein: CASSHHPGPGGQYF
CDR3 DNA: TGTGCCAGCAGCCACCACCCGGGCCCCGGGGGGCAGTATTTT

D gene: TRBD2
J gene: TRBJ2-7
V gene: TRBV4-2
clone size: few
CDR3 protein: CASSQSGGQISYEQYF
CDR3 DNA: TGTGCCAGCAGCCAGAGCGGGGGGCAAATTTCCTACGAGCAGTACTTC

D gene: NA
J gene: TRBJ1-4
V gene: TRBV30
clone size: NA
CDR3 protein: CASVRGGEKLFF
CDR3 DNA: TGTGCCTCAGTAAGGGGTGGTGAAAAACTGTTTTTT

D gene: NA
J gene: TRBJ1-2
V gene: TRBV3-1/TRBV3-2
clone size: NA
CDR3 protein: CASSQAQYGYTF
CDR3 DNA: TGTGCCAGCAGCCAAGCCCAGTATGGCTACACCTTC

D gene: TRBD2
J gene: TRBJ2-2
V gene: TRBV10-1
clone size: NA
CDR3 protein: CASSESPLAGNTGELFF
CDR3 DNA: TGCGCCAGCAGTGAGTCCCCGCTAGCGGGTAACACCGGGGAGCTGTTTTTT

D gene: NA
J gene: TRBJ1-6
V gene: TRBV7-2
clone size: NA
CDR3 protein: CASSLVERSPLHF
CDR3 DNA: TGTGCCAGCAGCTTAGTGGAGAGGTCACCCCTCCACTTT

D gene: NA
J gene: TRBJ2-2
V gene: TRBV25-1
clone size: once
CDR3 protein: CASSAGLSNTGELFF
CDR3 DNA: TGTGCCAGCAGTGCGGGACTCTCGAACACCGGGGAGCTGTTTTTT

D gene: NA
J gene: TRBJ1-5
V gene: TRBV24-1
clone size: NA
CDR3 protein: CATSRGVGNQPQHF
CDR3 DNA: TGTGCCACCTCCCGGGGGGTCGGCAATCAGCCCCAGCATTTT

D gene: TRBD2
J gene: TRBJ2-7
V gene: TRBV6-5
clone size: once
CDR3 protein: CASSYSTGGAYEQYF
CDR3 DNA: TGTGCCAGCAGTTACTCGACCGGGGGGGCTTACGAGCAGTACTTC

D gene: NA
J gene: TRBJ2-7
V gene: TRBV5-6
clone size: NA
CDR3 protein: CASMRALTPYEQYF
CDR3 DNA: TGTGCCAGCATGCGCGCTCTTACCCCCTACGAGCAGTACTTC

D gene: NA
J gene: TRBJ1-5
V gene: TRBV5-6
clone size: NA
CDR3 protein: CASSLGQIQPQHF
CDR3 DNA: TGTGCCAGCAGCTTGGGACAAATACAGCCCCAGCATTTT

D gene: TRBD1
J gene: TRBJ2-5
V gene: TRBV14
clone size: NA
CDR3 protein: CASSRDRGSGETQYF
CDR3 DNA: TGTGCCAGCAGTCGGGACAGGGGGTCTGGGGAGACCCAGTACTTC

D gene: NA
J gene: TRBJ1-1
V gene: TRBV2
clone size: once
CDR3 protein: CASKEDTEAFF
CDR3 DNA: TGTGCCAGCAAGGAGGACACTGAAGCTTTCTTT

D gene: NA
J gene: TRBJ2-5
V gene: TRBV4-3
clone size: NA
CDR3 protein: CASSQDTGGGGQETQYF
CDR3 DNA: TGCGCCAGCAGCCAAGACACCGGGGGAGGGGGCCAAGAGACCCAGTACTTC

D gene: TRBD1
J gene: TRBJ2-7
V gene: TRBV6-6
clone size: NA
CDR3 protein: CASSKKDRSSSYEQYF
CDR3 DNA: TGTGCCAGCAGCAAAAAGGACAGGTCAAGCTCCTACGAGCAGTACTTC

D gene: NA
J gene: TRBJ1-1
V gene: TRBV10-2
clone size: NA
CDR3 protein: CASTNRDTLNTEAFF
CDR3 DNA: TGCGCCAGCACCAACCGGGACACCCTGAACACTGAAGCTTTCTTT

D gene: NA
J gene: TRBJ1-1
V gene: TRBV5-6
clone size: once
CDR3 protein: CASSRNRVEANTEAFF
CDR3 DNA: TGTGCCAGCAGCCGAAACAGGGTAGAAGCGAACACTGAAGCTTTCTTT

D gene: TRBD2
J gene: TRBJ2-1
V gene: TRBV6-4
clone size: NA
CDR3 protein: CASSDERGGRQFF
CDR3 DNA: TGTGCCAGCAGTGACGAGCGGGGAGGAAGGCAGTTCTTC

D gene: TRBD2
J gene: TRBJ2-7
V gene: TRBV7-8
clone size: NA
CDR3 protein: CASSHTSGGTRNYEQYF
CDR3 DNA: TGTGCCAGCAGCCATACTAGCGGGGGGACGAGAAACTACGAGCAGTACTTC

D gene: NA
J gene: TRBJ1-1
V gene: TRBV5-1
clone size: NA
CDR3 protein: CASTSEGTEAFF
CDR3 DNA: TGCGCCAGCACCTCAGAGGGCACTGAAGCTTTCTTT

D gene: TRBD1
J gene: TRBJ2-1
V gene: TRBV15
clone size: NA
CDR3 protein: CATSRVGQINEQFF
CDR3 DNA: TGTGCCACCAGCAGAGTGGGACAGATCAATGAGCAGTTCTTC